The rows below give T cell receptor beta chains drawn from one sample of a study of cytomegalovirus exposure and HLA in healthy donors. Measured with immunoSEQ multiplex PCR; TCRdb has only the in-frame clones, and not every one. The sample yields about 110,000 clones, under 97% seen once. Sequenced input: PBMCs. These receptors originate from a woman aged 18-29 years in good health and CMV-seronegative. The CDR3 runs from the conserved cysteine through the conserved F or W. The order of the fields is V gene, clone size, D gene, J gene, CDR3 protein, CDR3 DNA. A D gene is named only where the DNA matches it firmly. Clone size is shown for a subset of rows, as once, few, many or a class of expanded clone.

TRBV5-1,.,.,TRBJ2-5,CASSSGETQYF,TGCGCCAGCAGCTCCGGGGAGACCCAGTACTTC
TRBV4-1,.,TRBD1,TRBJ1-5,CASSQRGVRGHYYQPQHF,TGCGCCAGCAGCCAACGAGGGGTCAGGGGGCATTATTATCAGCCCCAGCATTTT
TRBV6-5,.,.,TRBJ1-1,CASSYSNPGNTEAFF,TGTGCCAGCAGTTACTCGAATCCGGGGAACACTGAAGCTTTCTTT
TRBV7-3,.,TRBD2,TRBJ2-5,CASSHSGGAETQYF,TGTGCCAGCAGCCATAGCGGGGGGGCTGAGACCCAGTACTTC
TRBV18,.,TRBD1,TRBJ1-1,CASSPRQGFNTEAFF,TGTGCCAGCTCACCACGACAGGGGTTCAACACTGAAGCTTTCTTT
TRBV7-6,.,TRBD1,TRBJ2-3,CASSLGQEGTQYF,TGTGCCAGCAGCTTGGGACAGGAGGGTACGCAGTATTTT
TRBV9,once,.,TRBJ1-6,CASSDGDYNSPLHF,TGTGCCAGCAGCGACGGGGACTATAATTCACCCCTCCACTTT
TRBV5-1,.,TRBD2,TRBJ2-3,CASSPGELAGRSSTDTQYF,TGCGCCAGCAGCCCGGGGGAACTAGCGGGGAGATCTAGCACAGATACGCAGTATTTT
TRBV29-1,.,.,TRBJ2-7,CSVATAIYEQYF,TGCAGCGTGGCGACAGCGATCTACGAGCAGTACTTC
TRBV7-2,.,.,TRBJ2-2,CASRGGVAGELFF,TGTGCCAGCAGAGGGGGGGTGGCCGGGGAGCTGTTTTTT
TRBV18,.,TRBD1,TRBJ1-2,CASSSDRANYGYTF,TGTGCCAGTTCCTCGGACAGGGCTAACTATGGCTACACCTTC
TRBV29-1,once,.,TRBJ1-2,CSVEDPQALNYGYTF,TGCAGCGTTGAAGATCCTCAGGCGCTTAACTATGGCTACACCTTC
TRBV7-9,.,TRBD1,TRBJ1-5,CASSGRDSNQPQHF,TGTGCCAGCAGCGGACGGGACAGTAATCAGCCCCAGCATTTT
TRBV28,.,TRBD2,TRBJ2-5,CASRTGGRRQETQYF,TGTGCCAGCCGAACCGGGGGGAGGAGGCAAGAGACCCAGTACTTC
TRBV19,.,TRBD2,TRBJ2-1,CASSIEERGAYNEQFF,TGTGCCAGTAGTATAGAGGAGCGGGGAGCTTACAATGAGCAGTTCTTC
TRBV2,.,.,TRBJ1-4,CASSAGRLNEKLFF,TGTGCCAGCAGCGCGGGACGGCTTAATGAAAAACTGTTTTTT
TRBV15,.,TRBD2,TRBJ2-1,CATSTPAKLAGGYNEQFF,TGTGCCACCAGCACTCCGGCTAAACTAGCGGGGGGCTACAATGAGCAGTTCTTC
TRBV5-1,.,.,TRBJ1-2,CASSLPDRKRGYTF,TGCGCCAGCAGCTTGCCGGACAGAAAGCGTGGCTACACCTTC
TRBV19,.,.,TRBJ2-3,CASSGTGRRTDTQYF,TGTGCCAGTAGTGGAACGGGCCGGAGGACAGATACGCAGTATTTT
TRBV4-1,.,.,TRBJ2-2,CASSQGQNTGELFF,TGCGCCAGCAGCCAAGGTCAAAACACCGGGGAGCTGTTTTTT
TRBV6-5,.,.,TRBJ2-5,CASSQTSYQETQYF,TGTGCCAGCAGTCAAACAAGTTACCAAGAGACCCAGTACTTC
TRBV19,.,.,TRBJ2-5,CAISGGAAETQYF,TGTGCCATCTCAGGCGGGGCGGCGGAGACCCAGTACTTC
TRBV27,.,TRBD1,TRBJ1-5,CASRDREGQPQHF,TGTGCCAGCAGGGACAGGGAAGGTCAGCCCCAGCATTTT
TRBV28,.,.,TRBJ2-4,CASRPGNGYIQYF,TGTGCCAGTAGACCGGGGAACGGTTACATTCAGTACTTC
TRBV4-2,.,TRBD1,TRBJ1-1,CASSQLRTGKGMNTEAFF,TGTGCCAGCAGCCAACTTCGGACAGGGAAGGGTATGAACACTGAAGCTTTCTTT
TRBV7-9,.,TRBD2,TRBJ2-1,CASSLAWGLAGVNEQFF,TGTGCCAGCAGCTTAGCGTGGGGACTAGCGGGGGTTAATGAGCAGTTCTTC
TRBV4-3,.,TRBD2,TRBJ2-1,CASSQDRFASGGSQRQFF,TGCGCCAGCAGCCAAGATCGGTTCGCTAGCGGGGGCTCACAGCGACAGTTCTTC
TRBV5-1,.,TRBD2,TRBJ2-1,CASSLEASGGSSSYNEQFF,TGCGCCAGCAGCTTGGAGGCTAGCGGGGGGTCCAGCTCCTACAATGAGCAGTTCTTC
TRBV27,.,.,TRBJ1-3,CASSLRGSGNTIYF,TGTGCCAGCAGTTTAAGGGGCTCTGGAAACACCATATATTTT
TRBV5-1,.,.,TRBJ2-7,CASSWGGRQASYEQYF,TGCGCCAGCAGCTGGGGAGGGCGACAGGCTTCCTACGAGCAGTACTTC
TRBV30,.,.,TRBJ1-1,CAWGRIAMNTEAFF,TGTGCCTGGGGTAGGATAGCCATGAACACTGAAGCTTTCTTT
TRBV19,.,TRBD1,TRBJ1-2,CASTIRGDRGGGYTF,TGTGCCAGTACCATCAGAGGTGACAGGGGCGGCGGCTACACCTTC
TRBV6-5,.,TRBD2,TRBJ2-3,CASSYLLAGGPDTQYF,TGTGCCAGCAGTTACCTCTTAGCGGGGGGGCCGGATACGCAGTATTTT
TRBV5-1,few,TRBD1,TRBJ2-1,CASSLGNRGVWNEQFF,TGCGCCAGCAGCTTAGGAAACAGGGGCGTATGGAATGAGCAGTTCTTC
TRBV14,.,.,TRBJ2-7,CASSQGGPGYEQYF,TGTGCCAGCAGCCAAGGAGGCCCCGGCTACGAGCAGTACTTC
TRBV4-1,.,TRBD2,TRBJ2-1,CASSQGGGASYNEQFF,TGCGCCAGCAGCCAGGGGGGAGGGGCCTCCTACAATGAGCAGTTCTTC
TRBV7-3,.,TRBD1,TRBJ2-1,CASSYRGNNEQFF,TGTGCCAGCAGCTACAGGGGGAACAATGAGCAGTTCTTC
TRBV5-1,.,.,TRBJ2-5,CASSLSAGQETQYF,TGCGCCAGCAGCTTGAGCGCCGGACAAGAGACCCAGTACTTC
TRBV6-6,.,TRBD2,TRBJ2-3,CASSLGLAGGPDTQYF,TGTGCAAGCAGTTTAGGACTAGCGGGGGGGCCAGATACGCAGTATTTT
TRBV7-2,.,.,TRBJ2-7,CASSLAGGLHEQYF,TGTGCCAGCAGCTTAGCGGGGGGGCTCCACGAGCAGTACTTC
TRBV7-8,.,TRBD2,TRBJ2-5,CASSRRGLAGETQYF,TGTGCCAGCAGCCGCAGAGGTCTAGCGGGTGAGACCCAGTACTTC
TRBV6-6,once,TRBD2,TRBJ2-7,CASGQRGVSYEQYF,TGTGCCAGCGGCCAGCGGGGGGTATCCTACGAGCAATACTTC
TRBV7-9,.,TRBD1,TRBJ2-7,CAWGDRDGEQYF,TGTGCCTGGGGGGACAGGGACGGCGAGCAGTACTTC
TRBV6-4,.,TRBD2,TRBJ2-5,CASKGLAGGRGETQYF,TGTGCCAGCAAGGGACTAGCGGGGGGGCGAGGGGAGACCCAGTACTTC
TRBV7-8,.,.,TRBJ1-3,CASSLDGGSGNTIYF,TGTGCCAGCAGCTTAGATGGGGGGTCTGGAAACACCATATATTTT
TRBV11-1,once,TRBD1,TRBJ2-3,CASSRQGASLTDTQYF,TGTGCCAGCAGCCGACAGGGGGCCTCTCTCACAGATACGCAGTATTTT
TRBV2,.,TRBD1,TRBJ1-5,CASQGVRQPQHF,TGTGCCAGCCAGGGGGTACGTCAGCCCCAGCATTTT
TRBV19,.,TRBD1,TRBJ2-7,CASSIRTGTAYEQYF,TGTGCCAGTAGTATTAGGACAGGGACCGCCTACGAGCAGTACTTC
TRBV7-6,.,.,TRBJ2-3,CASSSGAGVTDTQYF,TGTGCCAGCAGCTCAGGGGCGGGGGTCACAGATACGCAGTATTTT
TRBV11-1,.,.,TRBJ1-2,CASSSGHYGYTF,TGTGCCAGCAGCTCAGGGCACTATGGCTACACCTTC
TRBV7-9,.,TRBD1,TRBJ1-2,CASSHAGRFGTAYGYTF,TGTGCCAGCAGCCACGCCGGTAGGTTCGGGACAGCGTATGGCTACACCTTC
TRBV6-1,.,.,TRBJ2-5,CASSHREQTQYF,TGTGCCAGCAGCCACAGGGAGCAGACCCAGTACTTC
TRBV4-3,.,TRBD1,TRBJ2-7,CASSQSTGGSNEQYF,TGCGCCAGCAGCCAATCGACAGGGGGGTCCAACGAGCAGTACTTC